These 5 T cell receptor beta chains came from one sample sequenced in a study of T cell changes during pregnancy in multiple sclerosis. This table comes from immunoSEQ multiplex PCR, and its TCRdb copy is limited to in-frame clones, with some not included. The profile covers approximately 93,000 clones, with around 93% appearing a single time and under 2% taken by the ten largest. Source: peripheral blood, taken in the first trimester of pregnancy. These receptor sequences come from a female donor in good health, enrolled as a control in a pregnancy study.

CDR3 loop: CASSPDRIIVNYGYTF. The CDR3 DNA follows: TGTGCCAGCAGCCCGGACAGGATAATCGTTAACTATGGCTACACCTTC. The chain carries TRBV7-8 and TRBJ1-2, with 7 bases that match TRBD1. Trimming at V came to 5 bases and at J to 1 base, leaving 10 bases not matched to a gene. In germline, CDR1 is SGHVS, CDR2 FQNEAQ. The CDR3 has 16 residues. The full variable domain, its missing parts supplied by reference TRBV7-8 and TRBJ1-2, is GAGVSQSPRYKVAKRGQDVALRCDPISGHVSLFWYQQALGQGPEFLTYFQNEAQLDKSGLPSDRFFAERPEGSVSTLKIQRTQQEDSAVYLCASSPDRIIVNYGYTFGSGTRLTVV.

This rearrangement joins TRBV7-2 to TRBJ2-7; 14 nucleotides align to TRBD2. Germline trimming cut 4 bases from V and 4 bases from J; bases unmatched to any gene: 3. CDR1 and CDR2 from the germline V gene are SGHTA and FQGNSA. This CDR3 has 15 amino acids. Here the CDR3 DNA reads TGTGCCAGCAGCTCGGGACTAGCGGGAGCTTACGAGCAGTACTTC. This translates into CASSSGLAGAYEQYF.

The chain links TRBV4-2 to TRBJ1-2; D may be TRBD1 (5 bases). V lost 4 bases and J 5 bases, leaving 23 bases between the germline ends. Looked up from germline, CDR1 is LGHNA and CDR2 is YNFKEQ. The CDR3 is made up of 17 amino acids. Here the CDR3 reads CASSPSIQGLDDYGYTF. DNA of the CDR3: TGTGCCAGCAGCCCTTCGATCCAGGGCCTTGATGATTATGGCTACACCTTC.

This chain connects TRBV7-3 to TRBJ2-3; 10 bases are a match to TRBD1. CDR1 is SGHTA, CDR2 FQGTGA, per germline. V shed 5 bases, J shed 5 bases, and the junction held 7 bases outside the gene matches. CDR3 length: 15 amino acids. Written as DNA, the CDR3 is TGTGCCAGCAGCCAGTGGACAGGGGGTCGAGATACGCAGTATTTT. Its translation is CASSQWTGGRDTQYF. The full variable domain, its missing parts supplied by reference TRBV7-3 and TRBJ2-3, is GAGVSQTPSNKVTEKGKYVELRCDPISGHTALYWYRQSLGQGPEFLIYFQGTGAADDSGLPNDRFFAVRPEGSVSTLKIQRTERGDSAVYLCASSQWTGGRDTQYFGPGTRLTVL.

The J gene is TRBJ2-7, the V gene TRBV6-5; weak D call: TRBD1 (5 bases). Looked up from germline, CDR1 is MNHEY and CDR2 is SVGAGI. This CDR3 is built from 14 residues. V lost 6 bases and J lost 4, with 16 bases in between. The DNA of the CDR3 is TGTGCCAGCAGAAACAGGAATGGCGAATACGAGCAGTACTTC. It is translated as CASRNRNGEYEQYF.